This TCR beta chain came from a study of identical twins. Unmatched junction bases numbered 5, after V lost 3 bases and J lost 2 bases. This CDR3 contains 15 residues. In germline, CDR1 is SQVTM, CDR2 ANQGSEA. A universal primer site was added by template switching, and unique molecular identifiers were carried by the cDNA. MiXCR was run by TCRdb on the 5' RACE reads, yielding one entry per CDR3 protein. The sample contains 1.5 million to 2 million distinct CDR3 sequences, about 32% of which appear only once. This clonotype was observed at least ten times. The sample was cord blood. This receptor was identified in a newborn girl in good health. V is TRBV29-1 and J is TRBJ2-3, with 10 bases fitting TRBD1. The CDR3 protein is CSVEGQGLATDTQYF. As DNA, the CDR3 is TGCAGCGTTGAGGGACAGGGGCTCGCCACAGATACGCAGTATTTT.